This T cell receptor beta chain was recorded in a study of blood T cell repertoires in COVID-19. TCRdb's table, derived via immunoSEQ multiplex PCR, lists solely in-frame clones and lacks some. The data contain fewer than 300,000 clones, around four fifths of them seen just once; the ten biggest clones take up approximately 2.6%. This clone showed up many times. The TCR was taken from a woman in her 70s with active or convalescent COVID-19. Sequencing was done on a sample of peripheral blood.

CDR3 in amino acids: CAISGTTTHSLSTDTQYF. CDR3 nucleotide sequence: TGTGCCATCAGTGGCACAACCACCCACAGTTTAAGCACAGATACGCAGTATTTT. The chain has TRBV10-3 and TRBJ2-3; D remains ambiguous. Trimming took off 4 bases at V and 0 bases at J, with 20 bases between the two ends. The germline gives CDR1 ENHRY, CDR2 SYGVKD. CDR3 length: 18 residues.